This record looks at one TCR beta chain sequence and its context. The sample comes from a study of blood T cells in healthy people across ages. Study-wide background: Template switching recovered approximately one barcoded beta molecule for every two T cells.

A second PCR, run for roughly 7 to 12 cycles, used a sample-barcoded 5' primer plus a J-beta primer mix. TCRdb recomputed calls from the 5' RACE reads with MiXCR, one row per CDR3 protein. In the table there are 850,000 to 1,000,000 distinct CDR3 sequences, about 51% of which are singletons. No fewer than 7 million PBMCs went into each sample. This clonotype was obtained from an older woman in good health. Input material: blood.

In nucleotides, the CDR3 is TGCAGTGCTAGAGATTCGGGAGGATATCTTGGCTACACCTTC. The encoded protein is CSARDSGGYLGYTF. The chain recombines TRBV20-1 with TRBJ1-2; D call uncertain. V lost 0 bases, J lost 7 bases, and 15 bases lay in between. The CDR3 spans 14 residues. From germline, CDR1 is DFQATT and CDR2 SNEGSKA (reference sequence).